The 31 T cell receptor beta chains below were found in one sample sequenced in a study of T cells expressing NK-cell markers. TCRdb reprocessed the 5' RACE reads, with one entry per CDR3 protein and no DNA. The ten most abundant clones cover 20% to 25% of a sample with roughly 160,000 distinct CDR3 sequences. Sequencing input: blood T cells: a sorted CD56 or NKG2C T cell subset, CD4+ or CD8+ T cells, or bulk PBMC T cells (not recorded which). The receptor source for this set is a man aged 18-70 years in good health.

The chain has TRBV10-2 and TRBJ2-3; TCRdb selects TRBD2, and the lack of DNA leaves this call unchecked. The CDR3 sequence is 14 residues long. Per germline, CDR1 WSHSY and CDR2 SAAADI. CDR3 region: CASSSGGLTDTQYF.

The chain couples TRBV3-1 to TRBJ1-6; the TCRdb D gene call, TRBD1, has no DNA to confirm it. CDR3 length equals 15 residues. CDR1 is LGHDT, CDR2 YNNKEL, per germline (reference sequence). The CDR3 region is CASSRRTIYNSPLHF.

CDR3: CASSWPQGGSRTYNSPLHF. V gene TRBV11-2 combines with J gene TRBJ1-6; the TRBD1 assignment by TCRdb is unverifiable without DNA. In germline, CDR1 is SGHAT, CDR2 FQNNGV. CDR3 length: 19 amino acids.

The V call is TRBV12-3 or TRBV12-4, the J call TRBJ1-2; TCRdb calls TRBD1, which cannot be checked without DNA. This CDR3 contains 14 residues. CDR3 residues: CASSLGREDYGYTF.

The chain links TRBV6-1 to TRBJ1-2; TCRdb picks TRBD1, but there is no DNA to check that call. This CDR3 spans 15 amino acids. Germline V gene lookup returns CDR1 MNHNS and CDR2 SASEGT. CDR3 region: CASGWTGGQFHGYTF.

The J gene is TRBJ2-7, the V gene TRBV16; TCRdb's D call of TRBD1 is untestable without DNA. Germline V gene data show CDR1 as KGHSY and CDR2 as FQNENV. CDR3 length equals 15 residues. CDR3 region: CASSQWADKADEQYF.

The chain has TRBV7-9 and TRBJ2-7; lacking DNA, the TRBD1 call made by TCRdb goes unchecked. The germline CDR1 and CDR2 sequences are SEHNR and FQNEAQ (reference sequence). The CDR3 extends over 15 amino acids. This CDR3 is CASSLGRTGGREQYF.

This rearrangement joins TRBV20-1 to TRBJ2-5; TCRdb's D call of TRBD1 is untestable without DNA. From germline, CDR1 is DFQATT and CDR2 SNEGSKA (reference sequence). The CDR3 sequence is 17 residues long. The CDR3 loop reads CSASTYGVGADQETQYF.

The rearrangement uses TRBV25-1 and TRBJ1-6; without DNA, the TCRdb call of TRBD1 cannot be checked. Germline V lookup: CDR1 MGHDK, CDR2 SYGVNS. The CDR3 has 15 residues. The CDR3 sequence: CASSGSGTGNSPLHF. The full variable domain, completed using reference TRBV25-1 and TRBJ1-6, is EADIYQTPRYLVIGTGKKITLECSQTMGHDKMYWYQQDPGMELHLIHYSYGVNSTEKGDLSSESTVSRIRTEHFPLTLESARPSHTSQYLCASSGSGTGNSPLHFGNGTRLTVT.

The chain combines TRBV4-2 with TRBJ2-7. Looked up from germline, CDR1 is LGHNA and CDR2 is YNFKEQ. CDR3 length: 15 amino acids. The CDR3 is CASSQETDGSYEQYF.

This sequence joins TRBV3-1 and TRBJ2-7; TCRdb proposes TRBD1, but this gene call is untestable without DNA. The CDR3 totals 16 residues. Germline assignment: CDR1 LGHDT and CDR2 YNNKEL (reference sequence). The CDR3 spells CASSQENPSQGNEQYF.

The rearrangement joins TRBV6-1 to TRBJ2-2; TCRdb returns TRBD1, unconfirmable since there is no DNA. The CDR3 contains 15 residues. Germline CDR1 reads MNHNS; CDR2 reads SASEGT. CDR3 sequence reads: CASSRTDRGGGELFF.

V usage is TRBV27 and J usage is TRBJ2-1; TCRdb reports TRBD2, a call that lacks DNA to check it against. The CDR3 runs 15 residues. CDR1 and CDR2 from the germline V gene are MNHEY and SMNVEV (reference sequence). CDR3: CASSLGPGGGNEQFF.

This sequence joins TRBV4-2 and TRBJ2-1; TCRdb calls TRBD2, which cannot be checked without DNA. This CDR3 comprises 16 residues. Germline CDR1 is LGHNA and CDR2 is YNFKEQ. The CDR3 protein is CASSQGWRGEVNEQFF.

This chain joins TRBV5-1 and TRBJ2-2; TCRdb's D call of TRBD2 is untestable without DNA. CDR1 is SGHRS, CDR2 YFSETQ, per germline. The length of the CDR3 is 18 residues. CDR3 sequence reads: CASSLRASGGANTGELFF.

This sequence joins TRBV20-1 and TRBJ2-7; TCRdb indicates TRBD2, and absent DNA this call remains unverified. CDR3 length equals 16 residues. Germline V lookup: CDR1 DFQATT, CDR2 SNEGSKA (reference sequence). CDR3 amino acids: CSAFSYRGTSFAEQYF.

CDR3 sequence reads: CASGLGTVNTEAFF. V usage is TRBV12-5 and J usage is TRBJ1-1; TCRdb's D gene call, TRBD1, goes unchecked for lack of DNA. Per the germline V gene, CDR1 is LGHNT and CDR2 is FRNRAP. The CDR3 is made up of 14 amino acids.

The V gene is TRBV5-6, the J gene TRBJ2-3; TCRdb returns TRBD1, unconfirmable since there is no DNA. Germline-derived CDR1 and CDR2 are SGHDT and YYEEEE. CDR3 length: 15 amino acids. The CDR3 protein is CASSFPGQGPDTQYF.

V usage is TRBV3-1 and J usage is TRBJ2-1; with no DNA, the TCRdb D assignment of TRBD1 cannot be verified. The CDR3 length is 14 residues. CDR1 and CDR2 from the germline V gene are LGHDT and YNNKEL (reference sequence). The CDR3 region is CASSSAGHYNEQFF.

The genes are TRBV19 and TRBJ1-1. Germline V lookup: CDR1 LNHDA, CDR2 SQIVND (reference sequence). CDR3 length equals 14 residues. The chain's CDR3 is CASSIDLASFEAFF.

The chain carries TRBV2 and TRBJ2-1; the TRBD1 assignment by TCRdb is unverifiable without DNA. CDR1 and CDR2 from the germline V gene are SNHLY and FYNNEI. The CDR3 spans 16 residues. The CDR3 sequence: CACGGAGRHTYNEQFF.

This chain uses TRBV4-1 with TRBJ1-2. This CDR3 has 14 amino acids. Germline loops: CDR1 MGHRA, CDR2 YSYEKL. CDR3 sequence reads: CASTPKSGNYGYTF.

The J gene is TRBJ1-1, the V gene TRBV6-1. CDR3 length equals 14 residues. The germline CDR1 and CDR2 sequences are MNHNS and SASEGT. The CDR3 is CASSGTELNTEAFF.

This sequence joins TRBV14 and TRBJ2-5; there is no DNA to check the TCRdb D call of TRBD1. This CDR3 is 13 amino acids long. Germline values: CDR1 SGHDN, CDR2 FVKESK. CDR3 region: CASSPRGRETQYF.

The CDR3 sequence: CSAEGGTGWGLQETQYF. The chain recombines TRBV20-1 with TRBJ2-5; the D call of TRBD1 rests on TCRdb alone, since no DNA is present to check it. CDR1 is DFQATT, CDR2 SNEGSKA, per germline (reference sequence). The CDR3 extends over 17 amino acids.

J is TRBJ2-7 and V is TRBV19; TCRdb's D call, TRBD1, is unchecked because there is no DNA. The CDR3 is 14 residues long. Germline CDR1 is LNHDA and CDR2 is SQIVND (reference sequence). CDR3 residues: CASSSGGDSYEQYF.

The chain links TRBV10-3 to TRBJ2-3; TCRdb's D gene call, TRBD1, goes unchecked for lack of DNA. The CDR3 runs 14 residues. The germline CDR1 and CDR2 sequences are ENHRY and SYGVKD. The CDR3: CAISAGQGAYTQYF.

The chain carries TRBV19 and TRBJ2-1; no DNA is available, so the TRBD1 call from TCRdb remains unchecked. From germline, CDR1 is LNHDA and CDR2 SQIVND (reference sequence). The CDR3 has 15 residues. CDR3 residues: CASSISGQEYNEQFF.

CDR3 loop: CASSRGEFGYTF. V is TRBV5-1 and J is TRBJ1-2; checking the TCRdb D call of TRBD1 is not possible without DNA. CDR1 SGHRS and CDR2 YFSETQ come from the germline V gene. This CDR3 spans 12 amino acids.

The genes are TRBV7-9 and TRBJ2-7; TCRdb returns TRBD1, unconfirmable since there is no DNA. The CDR3 length is 15 residues. The V gene's germline CDR1 is SEHNR and CDR2 FQNEAQ (reference sequence). CDR3 sequence reads: CASSDSGGFGLQQYF.

J is TRBJ2-5 and V is TRBV7-9; with no DNA, the TCRdb D assignment of TRBD1 cannot be verified. CDR3 length: 15 amino acids. Germline loops: CDR1 SEHNR, CDR2 FQNEAQ (reference sequence). CDR3 region: CASSLASGGWETQYF. The full variable domain, rest sourced from reference TRBV7-9 and TRBJ2-5, is DTGVSQNPRHKITKRGQNVTFRCDPISEHNRLYWYRQTLGQGPEFLTYFQNEAQLEKSRLLSDRFSAERPKGSFSTLEIQRTEQGDSAMYLCASSLASGGWETQYFGPGTRLLVL.